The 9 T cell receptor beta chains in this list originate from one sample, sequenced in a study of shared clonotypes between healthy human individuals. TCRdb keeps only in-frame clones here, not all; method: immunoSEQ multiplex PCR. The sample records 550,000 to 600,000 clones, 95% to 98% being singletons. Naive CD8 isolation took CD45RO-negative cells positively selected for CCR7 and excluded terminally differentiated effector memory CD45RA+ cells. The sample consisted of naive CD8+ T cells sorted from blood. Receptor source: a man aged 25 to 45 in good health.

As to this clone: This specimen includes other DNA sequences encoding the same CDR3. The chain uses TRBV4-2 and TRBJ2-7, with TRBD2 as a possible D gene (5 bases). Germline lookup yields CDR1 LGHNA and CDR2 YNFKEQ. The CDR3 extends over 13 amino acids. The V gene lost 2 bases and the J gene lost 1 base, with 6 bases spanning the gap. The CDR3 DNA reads TGTGCCAGCAGCCAAAGGGAGTCCTACGAGCAGTACTTC. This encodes CASSQRESYEQYF.

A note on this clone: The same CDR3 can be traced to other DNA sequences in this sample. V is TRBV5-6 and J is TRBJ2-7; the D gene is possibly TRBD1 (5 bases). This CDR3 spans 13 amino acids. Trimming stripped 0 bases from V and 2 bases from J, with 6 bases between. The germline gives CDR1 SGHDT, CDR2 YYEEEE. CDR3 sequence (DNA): TGTGCCAGCAGCTTGGGGACAACCTACGAGCAGTACTTC. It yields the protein CASSLGTTYEQYF.

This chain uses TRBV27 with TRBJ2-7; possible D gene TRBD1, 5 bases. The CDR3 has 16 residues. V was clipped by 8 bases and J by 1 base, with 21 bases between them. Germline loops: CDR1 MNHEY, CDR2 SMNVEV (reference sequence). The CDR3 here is CASCSWKGIGSYEQYF. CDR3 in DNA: TGTGCCAGCTGCTCTTGGAAGGGGATCGGGTCCTACGAGCAGTACTTC.

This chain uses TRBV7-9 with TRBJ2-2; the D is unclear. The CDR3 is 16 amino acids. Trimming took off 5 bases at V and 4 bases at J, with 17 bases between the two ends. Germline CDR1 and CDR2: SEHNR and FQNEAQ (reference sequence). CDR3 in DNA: TGTGCCAGCAGCCCTGGCTCGCACAGTGGCACCGGGGAGCTGTTTTTT. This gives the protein CASSPGSHSGTGELFF. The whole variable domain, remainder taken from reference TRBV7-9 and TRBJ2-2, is DTGVSQNPRHKITKRGQNVTFRCDPISEHNRLYWYRQTLGQGPEFLTYFQNEAQLEKSRLLSDRFSAERPKGSFSTLEIQRTEQGDSAMYLCASSPGSHSGTGELFFGEGSRLTVL.

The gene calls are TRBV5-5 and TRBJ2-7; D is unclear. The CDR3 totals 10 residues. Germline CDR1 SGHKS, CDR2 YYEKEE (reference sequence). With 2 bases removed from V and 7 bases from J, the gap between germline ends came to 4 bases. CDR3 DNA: TGTGCCAGCAGCTTCGTGGAGCAGTACTTC. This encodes CASSFVEQYF.

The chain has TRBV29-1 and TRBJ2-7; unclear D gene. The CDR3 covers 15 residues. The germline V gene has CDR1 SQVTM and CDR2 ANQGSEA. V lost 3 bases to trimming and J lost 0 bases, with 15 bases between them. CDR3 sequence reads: CSVELPAIPSYEQYF. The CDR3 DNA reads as TGCAGCGTTGAGCTACCGGCTATACCCTCCTACGAGCAGTACTTC.

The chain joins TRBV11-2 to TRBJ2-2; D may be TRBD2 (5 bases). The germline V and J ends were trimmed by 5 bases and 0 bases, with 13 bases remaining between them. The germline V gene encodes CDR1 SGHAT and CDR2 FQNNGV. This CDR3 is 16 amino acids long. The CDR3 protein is CASSPLVPANTGELFF. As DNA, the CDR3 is TGTGCCAGCAGCCCACTAGTTCCCGCGAACACCGGGGAGCTGTTTTTT.

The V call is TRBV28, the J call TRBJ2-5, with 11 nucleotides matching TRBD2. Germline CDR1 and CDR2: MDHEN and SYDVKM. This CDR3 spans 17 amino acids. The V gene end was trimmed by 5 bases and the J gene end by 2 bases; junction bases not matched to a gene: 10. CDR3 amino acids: CASSLTGTSGFQETQYF. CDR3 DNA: TGTGCCAGCAGTCTCACCGGGACTAGCGGTTTTCAAGAGACCCAGTACTTC.

Here the CDR3 reads CASSSRTTGYSSTDTQYF. CDR3 DNA: TGTGCCAGCAGCTCCCGAACCACAGGTTATTCTAGCACAGATACGCAGTATTTT. The chain carries TRBV9 and TRBJ2-3; weak D call: TRBD1 (5 bases). Germline values: CDR1 SGDLS, CDR2 YYNGEE. V dropped 4 bases and J dropped 0 bases, with 21 bases sitting between them. The CDR3 has 18 residues.